Here is one TCR beta chain with its context. Its antigen is not identified. The assay used was immunoSEQ (version v3.0), run at survey level. Per-sample targets for sequencing were about 35,000-50,000 T-cell genomes. TCRdb's table, derived via immunoSEQ multiplex PCR, lists solely in-frame clones and lacks some. This table holds around 19,000 clones, under 85% found once. The CDR3 sequence is 12 residues long. Per germline, CDR1 SGHRS and CDR2 YFSETQ. V lost 0 bases and J lost 6, with 6 bases in between. The data are from a study of long-term antiretroviral therapy in people with HIV. Study summary: The study's earliest collections predate the 2015 immediate-ART recommendation by about a decade.

Findings and limits, study-wide: Samples were collected from about 2003 to 2017 under possibly less effective ART regimens. Clonotypes expanded prior to ART showed repertoire dominance at all sampled time points.

This TCR was recovered from a woman aged 45 to 65 with HIV. V gene TRBV5-1 combines with J gene TRBJ1-2, with unresolved D. This specimen was unsorted PBMCs, taken 0.3 years after starting antiretroviral therapy. CDR3 sequence: CASSLGINGYTF. CDR3 coding DNA: TGCGCCAGCAGCTTGGGCATCAATGGCTACACCTTC.